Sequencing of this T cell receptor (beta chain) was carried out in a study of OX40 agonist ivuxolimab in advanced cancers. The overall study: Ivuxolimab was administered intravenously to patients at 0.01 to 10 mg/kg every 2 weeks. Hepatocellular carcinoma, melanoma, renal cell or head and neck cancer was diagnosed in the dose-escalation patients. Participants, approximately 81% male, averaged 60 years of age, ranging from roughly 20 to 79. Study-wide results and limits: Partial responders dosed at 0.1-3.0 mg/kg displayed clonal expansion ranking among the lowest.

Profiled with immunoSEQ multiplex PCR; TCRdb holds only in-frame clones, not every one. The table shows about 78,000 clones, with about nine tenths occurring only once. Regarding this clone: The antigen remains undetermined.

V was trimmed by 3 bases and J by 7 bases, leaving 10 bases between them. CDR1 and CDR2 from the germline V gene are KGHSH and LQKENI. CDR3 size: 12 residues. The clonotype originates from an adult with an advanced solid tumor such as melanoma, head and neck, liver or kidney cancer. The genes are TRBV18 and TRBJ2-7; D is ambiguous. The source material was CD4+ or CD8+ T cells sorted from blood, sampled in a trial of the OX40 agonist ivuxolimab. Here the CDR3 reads CASSPSSWEQYF. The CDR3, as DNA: TGTGCCAGCTCACCTTCCTCATGGGAGCAGTACTTC.